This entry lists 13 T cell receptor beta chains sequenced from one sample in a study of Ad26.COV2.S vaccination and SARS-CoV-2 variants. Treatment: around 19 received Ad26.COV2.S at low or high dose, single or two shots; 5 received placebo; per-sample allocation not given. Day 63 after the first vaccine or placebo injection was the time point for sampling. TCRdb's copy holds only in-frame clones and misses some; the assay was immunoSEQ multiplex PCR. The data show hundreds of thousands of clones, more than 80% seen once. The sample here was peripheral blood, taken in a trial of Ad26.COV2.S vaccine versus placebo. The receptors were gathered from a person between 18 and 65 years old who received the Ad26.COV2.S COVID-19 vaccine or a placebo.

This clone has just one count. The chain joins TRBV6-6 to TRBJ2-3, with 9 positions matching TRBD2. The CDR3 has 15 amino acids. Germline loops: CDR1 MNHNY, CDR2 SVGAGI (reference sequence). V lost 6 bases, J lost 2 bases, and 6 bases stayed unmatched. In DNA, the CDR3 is TGTGCCAGCAGGGGGGTAGCGGGGGTCACAGATACGCAGTATTTT. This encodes CASRGVAGVTDTQYF.

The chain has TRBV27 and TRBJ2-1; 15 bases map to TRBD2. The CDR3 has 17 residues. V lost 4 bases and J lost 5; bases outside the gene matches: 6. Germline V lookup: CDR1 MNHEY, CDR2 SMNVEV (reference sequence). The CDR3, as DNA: TGTGCCAGCAGTTCTACTTGGACTAGCGGGAGGGACAATGAGCAGTTCTTC. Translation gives CASSSTWTSGRDNEQFF.

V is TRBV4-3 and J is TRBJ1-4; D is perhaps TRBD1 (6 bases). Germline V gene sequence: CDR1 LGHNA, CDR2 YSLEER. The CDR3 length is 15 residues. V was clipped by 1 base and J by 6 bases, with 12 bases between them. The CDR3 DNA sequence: TGCGCCAGCAGCCAAGGTGCCGGGGGCCATGAAAAACTGTTTTTT. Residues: CASSQGAGGHEKLFF.

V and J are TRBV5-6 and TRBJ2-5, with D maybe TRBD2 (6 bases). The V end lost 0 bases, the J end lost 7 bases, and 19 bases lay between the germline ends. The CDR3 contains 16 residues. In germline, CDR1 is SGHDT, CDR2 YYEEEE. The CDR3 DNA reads TGTGCCAGCAGCTTGGCTAGCGTAAGGCCCATTATGACCCAGTACTTC. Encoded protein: CASSLASVRPIMTQYF.

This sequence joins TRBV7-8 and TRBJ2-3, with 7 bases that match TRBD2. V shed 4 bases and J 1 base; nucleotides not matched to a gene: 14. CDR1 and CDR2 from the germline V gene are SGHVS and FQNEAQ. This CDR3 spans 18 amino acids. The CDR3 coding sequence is TGTGCCAGCAGCTCGCCAGTTGCGGGAGTGGTGGGCACAGATACGCAGTATTTT. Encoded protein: CASSSPVAGVVGTDTQYF.

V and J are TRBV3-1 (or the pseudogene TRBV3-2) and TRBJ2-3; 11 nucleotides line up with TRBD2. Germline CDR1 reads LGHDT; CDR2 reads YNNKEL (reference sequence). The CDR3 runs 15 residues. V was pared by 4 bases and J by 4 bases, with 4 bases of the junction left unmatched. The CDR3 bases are TGTGCCAGCAGCCTGACTAGCGGGGAGGCAGATACGCAGTATTTT. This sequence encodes CASSLTSGEADTQYF.

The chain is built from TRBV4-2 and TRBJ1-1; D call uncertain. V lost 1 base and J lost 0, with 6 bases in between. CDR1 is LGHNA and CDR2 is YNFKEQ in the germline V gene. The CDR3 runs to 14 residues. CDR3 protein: CASSQGGMNTEAFF. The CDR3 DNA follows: TGTGCCAGCAGCCAAGGCGGTATGAACACTGAAGCTTTCTTT.

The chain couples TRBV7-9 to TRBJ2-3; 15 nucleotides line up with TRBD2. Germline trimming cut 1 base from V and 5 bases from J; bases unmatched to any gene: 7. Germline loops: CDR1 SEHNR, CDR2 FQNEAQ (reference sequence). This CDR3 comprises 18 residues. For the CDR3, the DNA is TGTGCCAGCAGCTTAGGACGGGGACTAGCGGGGGGTCAAGATACGCAGTATTTT. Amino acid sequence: CASSLGRGLAGGQDTQYF.

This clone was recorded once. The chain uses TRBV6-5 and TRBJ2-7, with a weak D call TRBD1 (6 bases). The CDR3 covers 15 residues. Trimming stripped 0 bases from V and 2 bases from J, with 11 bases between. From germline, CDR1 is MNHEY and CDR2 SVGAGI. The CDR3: CASSYSQGQAYEQYF. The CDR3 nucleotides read TGTGCCAGCAGTTACTCACAGGGACAAGCCTACGAGCAGTACTTC.

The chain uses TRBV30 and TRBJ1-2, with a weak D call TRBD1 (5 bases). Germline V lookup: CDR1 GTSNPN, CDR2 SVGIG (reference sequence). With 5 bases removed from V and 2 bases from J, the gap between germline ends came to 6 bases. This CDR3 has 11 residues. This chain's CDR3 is CAWQGNYGYTF. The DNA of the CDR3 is TGTGCCTGGCAGGGAAACTATGGCTACACCTTC.

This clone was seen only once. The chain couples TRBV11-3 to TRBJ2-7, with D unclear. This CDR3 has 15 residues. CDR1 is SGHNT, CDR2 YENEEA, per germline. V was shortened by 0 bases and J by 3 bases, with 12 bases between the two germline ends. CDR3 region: CASSLESGSSYEQYF. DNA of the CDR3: TGTGCCAGCAGCTTAGAGAGTGGTTCCAGCTACGAGCAGTACTTC.

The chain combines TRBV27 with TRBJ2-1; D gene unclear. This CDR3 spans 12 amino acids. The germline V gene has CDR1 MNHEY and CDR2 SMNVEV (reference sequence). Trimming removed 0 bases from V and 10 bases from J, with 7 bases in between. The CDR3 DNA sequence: TGTGCCAGCAGTTTATCGGGCAGGGAGCAGTTCTTC. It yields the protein CASSLSGREQFF.

This CDR3 is CASSSVPLNNSPLHF. CDR3 coding DNA: TGTGCCAGCAGCTCAGTCCCCCTAAATAATTCACCCCTCCACTTT. The rearrangement joins TRBV7-9 to TRBJ1-6; D not certain. Germline V lookup: CDR1 SEHNR, CDR2 FQNEAQ (reference sequence). This CDR3 has 15 amino acids. Between the trimmed V and J ends, which lost 4 bases and 5 bases, there was a span of 12 bases.